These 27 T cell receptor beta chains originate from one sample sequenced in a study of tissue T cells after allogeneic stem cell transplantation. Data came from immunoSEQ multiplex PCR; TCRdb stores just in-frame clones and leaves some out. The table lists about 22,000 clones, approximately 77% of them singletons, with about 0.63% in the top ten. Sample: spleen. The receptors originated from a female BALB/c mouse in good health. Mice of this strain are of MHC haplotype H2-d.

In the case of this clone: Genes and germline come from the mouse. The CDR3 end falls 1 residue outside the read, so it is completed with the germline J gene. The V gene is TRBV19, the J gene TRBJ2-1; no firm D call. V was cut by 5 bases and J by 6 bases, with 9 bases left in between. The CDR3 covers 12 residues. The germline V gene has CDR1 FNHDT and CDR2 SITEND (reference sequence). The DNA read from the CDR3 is TGTGCCAGCAGCCCAACAGTTGCTGAGCAGTTC. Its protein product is CASSPTVAEQF. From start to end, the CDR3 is CASSPTVAEQFF. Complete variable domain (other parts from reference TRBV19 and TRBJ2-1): GGIITQTPKFLIGQEGQKLTLKCQQNFNHDTMYWYRQDSGKGLRLIYYSITENDLQKGDLSEGYDASREKKSSFSLTVTSAQKNEMAVFLCASSPTVAEQFFGPGTRLTVL.

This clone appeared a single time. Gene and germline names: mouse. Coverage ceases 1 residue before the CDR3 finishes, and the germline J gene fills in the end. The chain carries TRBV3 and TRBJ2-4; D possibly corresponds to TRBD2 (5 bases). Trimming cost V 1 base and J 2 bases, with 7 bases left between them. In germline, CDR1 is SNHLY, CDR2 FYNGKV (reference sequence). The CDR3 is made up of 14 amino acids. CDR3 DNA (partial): TGTGCCAGCAGCTTAGAACTGGCTCAAAACACCTTGTAC. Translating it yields CASSLELAQNTLY. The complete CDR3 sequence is CASSLELAQNTLYF.

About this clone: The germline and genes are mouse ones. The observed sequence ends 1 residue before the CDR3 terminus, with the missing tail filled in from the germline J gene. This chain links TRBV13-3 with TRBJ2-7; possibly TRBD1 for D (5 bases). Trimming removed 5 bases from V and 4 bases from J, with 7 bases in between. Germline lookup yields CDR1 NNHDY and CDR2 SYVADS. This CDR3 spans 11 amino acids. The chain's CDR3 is CASRDTYEQYF. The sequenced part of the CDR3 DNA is TGTGCCAGCAGGGACACTTATGAACAGTAC.

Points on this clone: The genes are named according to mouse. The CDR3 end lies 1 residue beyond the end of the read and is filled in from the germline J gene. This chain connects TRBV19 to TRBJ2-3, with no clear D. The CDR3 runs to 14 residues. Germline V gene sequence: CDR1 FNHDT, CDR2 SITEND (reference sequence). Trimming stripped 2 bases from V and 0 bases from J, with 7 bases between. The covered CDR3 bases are TGTGCCAGCAGTATGGAACAGAGTGCAGAAACGCTGTAT. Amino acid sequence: CASSMEQSAETLY. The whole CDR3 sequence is CASSMEQSAETLYF.

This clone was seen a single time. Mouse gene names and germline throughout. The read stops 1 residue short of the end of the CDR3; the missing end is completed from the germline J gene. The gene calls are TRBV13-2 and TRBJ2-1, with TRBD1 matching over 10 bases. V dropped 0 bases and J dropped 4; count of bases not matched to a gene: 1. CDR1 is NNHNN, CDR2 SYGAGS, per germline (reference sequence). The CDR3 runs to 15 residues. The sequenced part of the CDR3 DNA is TGTGCCAGCGGTGATGAGGGACAGGGGTATGCTGAGCAGTTC. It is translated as CASGDEGQGYAEQF. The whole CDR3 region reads CASGDEGQGYAEQFF.

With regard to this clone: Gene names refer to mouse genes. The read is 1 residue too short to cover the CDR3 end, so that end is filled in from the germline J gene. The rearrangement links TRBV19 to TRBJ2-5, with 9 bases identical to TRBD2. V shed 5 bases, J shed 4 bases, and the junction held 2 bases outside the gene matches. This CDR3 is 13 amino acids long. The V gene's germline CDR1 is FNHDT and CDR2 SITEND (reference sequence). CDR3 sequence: CASSWGGKDTQYF. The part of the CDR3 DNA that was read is TGTGCCAGCAGCTGGGGGGGGAAAGACACCCAGTAC.

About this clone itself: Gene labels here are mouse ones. The CDR3 protein is CASSDTVSNERLFF. CDR3 DNA, as far as it was read: TGTGCCAGCAGTGATACAGTTTCCAACGAAAGATTATTT. This rearrangement joins TRBV13-3 to TRBJ1-4, with no clear D. With the read ending 1 residue before the CDR3 end, the germline J gene is used to fill in that end. CDR3 size: 14 residues. V lost 1 base, J lost 0 bases, and 4 bases lay in between. The germline gives CDR1 NNHDY, CDR2 SYVADS.

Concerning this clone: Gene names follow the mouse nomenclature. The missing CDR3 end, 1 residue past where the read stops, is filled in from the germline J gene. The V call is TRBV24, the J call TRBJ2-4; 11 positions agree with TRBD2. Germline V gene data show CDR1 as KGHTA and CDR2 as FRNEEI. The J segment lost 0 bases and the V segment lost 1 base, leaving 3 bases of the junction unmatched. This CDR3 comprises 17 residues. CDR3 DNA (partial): TGTGCCAGCAGTCTGTGGGGGACTGGGGGTAGTCAAAACACCTTGTAC. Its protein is CASSLWGTGGSQNTLY. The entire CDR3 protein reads CASSLWGTGGSQNTLYF.

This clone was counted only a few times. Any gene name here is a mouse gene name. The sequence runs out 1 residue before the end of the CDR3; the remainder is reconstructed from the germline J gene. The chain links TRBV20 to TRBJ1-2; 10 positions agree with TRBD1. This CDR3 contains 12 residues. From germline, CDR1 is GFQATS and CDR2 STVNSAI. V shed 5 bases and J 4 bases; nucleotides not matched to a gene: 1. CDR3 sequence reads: CGARTGGSDYTF. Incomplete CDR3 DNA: TGTGGTGCTCGGACAGGGGGCTCCGACTACACC. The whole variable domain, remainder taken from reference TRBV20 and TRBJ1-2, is GALVYQYPRRTICKSGTSMRMECQAVGFQATSVAWYRQSPQKTFELIALSTVNSAIKYEQNFTQEKFPISHPNLSFSSMTVLNAYLEDRGLYLCGARTGGSDYTFGSGTRLLVI.

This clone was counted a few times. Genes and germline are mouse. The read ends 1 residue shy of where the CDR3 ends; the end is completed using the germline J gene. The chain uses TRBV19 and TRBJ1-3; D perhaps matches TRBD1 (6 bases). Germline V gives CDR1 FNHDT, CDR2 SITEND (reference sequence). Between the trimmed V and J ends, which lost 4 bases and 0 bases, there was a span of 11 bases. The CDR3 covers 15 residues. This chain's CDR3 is CASSPGTNSGNTLYF. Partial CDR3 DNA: TGTGCCAGCAGTCCCGGGACAAATTCTGGAAATACGCTCTAT.

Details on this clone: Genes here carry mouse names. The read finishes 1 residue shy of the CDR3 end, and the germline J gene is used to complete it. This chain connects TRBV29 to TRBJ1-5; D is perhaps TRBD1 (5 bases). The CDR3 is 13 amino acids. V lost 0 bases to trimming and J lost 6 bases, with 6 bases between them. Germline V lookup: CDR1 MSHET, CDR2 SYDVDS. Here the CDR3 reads CASSLSQGQAPLF. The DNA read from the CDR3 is TGTGCTAGCAGTTTATCGCAGGGCCAGGCTCCGCTT.

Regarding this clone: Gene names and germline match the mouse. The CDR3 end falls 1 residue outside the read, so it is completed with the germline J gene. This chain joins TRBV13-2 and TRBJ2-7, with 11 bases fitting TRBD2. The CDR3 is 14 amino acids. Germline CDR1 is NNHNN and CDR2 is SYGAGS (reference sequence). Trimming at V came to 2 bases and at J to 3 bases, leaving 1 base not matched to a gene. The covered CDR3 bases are TGTGCCAGCGGTGAAGACTGGGGGGGCTATGAACAGTAC. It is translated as CASGEDWGGYEQY. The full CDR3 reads CASGEDWGGYEQYF.

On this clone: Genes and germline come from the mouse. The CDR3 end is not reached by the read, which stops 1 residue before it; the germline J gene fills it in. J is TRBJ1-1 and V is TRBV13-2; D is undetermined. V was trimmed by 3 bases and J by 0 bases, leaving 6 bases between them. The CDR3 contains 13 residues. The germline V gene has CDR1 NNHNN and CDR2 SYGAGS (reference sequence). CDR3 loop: CASGAEANTEVFF. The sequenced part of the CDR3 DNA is TGTGCCAGCGGTGCCGAGGCAAACACAGAAGTCTTC.

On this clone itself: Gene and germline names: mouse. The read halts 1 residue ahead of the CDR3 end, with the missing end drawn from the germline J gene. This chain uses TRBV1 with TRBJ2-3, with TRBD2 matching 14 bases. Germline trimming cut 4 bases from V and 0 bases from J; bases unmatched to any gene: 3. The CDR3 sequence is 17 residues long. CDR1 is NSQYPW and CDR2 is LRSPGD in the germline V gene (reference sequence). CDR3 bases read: TGCACCTGCAGTGAGGGACTGGGGGGGCGGAGTGCAGAAACGCTGTAT. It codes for CTCSEGLGGRSAETLY. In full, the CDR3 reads CTCSEGLGGRSAETLYF.

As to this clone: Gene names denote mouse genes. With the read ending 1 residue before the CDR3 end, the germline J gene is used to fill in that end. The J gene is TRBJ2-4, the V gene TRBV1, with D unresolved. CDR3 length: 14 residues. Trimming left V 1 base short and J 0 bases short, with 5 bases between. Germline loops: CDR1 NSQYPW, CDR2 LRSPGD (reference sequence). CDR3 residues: CTCSAALSQNTLYF. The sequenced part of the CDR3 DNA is TGCACCTGCAGTGCAGCCCTTAGTCAAAACACCTTGTAC.

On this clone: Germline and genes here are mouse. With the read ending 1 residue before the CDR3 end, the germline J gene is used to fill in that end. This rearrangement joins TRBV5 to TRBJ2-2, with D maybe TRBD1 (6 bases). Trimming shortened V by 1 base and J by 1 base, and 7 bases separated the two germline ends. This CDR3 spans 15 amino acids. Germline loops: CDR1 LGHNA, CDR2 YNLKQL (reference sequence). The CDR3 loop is CASSQVGQNTGQLYF. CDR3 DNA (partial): TGTGCCAGCAGCCAAGTGGGACAAAACACCGGGCAGCTCTAC.

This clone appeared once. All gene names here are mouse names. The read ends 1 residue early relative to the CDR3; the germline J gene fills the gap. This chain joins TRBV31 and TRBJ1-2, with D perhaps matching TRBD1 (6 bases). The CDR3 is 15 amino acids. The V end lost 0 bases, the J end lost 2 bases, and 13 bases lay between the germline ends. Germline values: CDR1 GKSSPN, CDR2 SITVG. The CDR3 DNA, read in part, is TGTGCCTGGAGTCTCAACAGGGAGGCGAACTCCGACTACACC. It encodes CAWSLNREANSDYT. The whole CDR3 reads CAWSLNREANSDYTF.

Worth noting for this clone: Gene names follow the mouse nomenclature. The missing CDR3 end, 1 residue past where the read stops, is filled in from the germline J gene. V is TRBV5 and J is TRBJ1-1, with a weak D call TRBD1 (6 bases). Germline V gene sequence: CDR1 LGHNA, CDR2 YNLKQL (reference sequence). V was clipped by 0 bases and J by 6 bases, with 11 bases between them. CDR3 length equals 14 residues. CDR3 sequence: CASSQDTGGPEVFF. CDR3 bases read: TGTGCCAGCAGCCAAGATACGGGGGGCCCAGAAGTCTTC.

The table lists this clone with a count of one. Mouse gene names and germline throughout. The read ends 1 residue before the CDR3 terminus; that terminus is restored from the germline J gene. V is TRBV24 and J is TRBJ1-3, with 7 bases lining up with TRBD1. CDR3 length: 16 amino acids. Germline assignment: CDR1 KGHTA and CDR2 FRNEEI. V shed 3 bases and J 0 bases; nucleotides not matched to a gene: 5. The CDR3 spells CASSLTGAGSGNTLYF. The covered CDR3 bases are TGTGCCAGCAGTCTCACAGGGGCCGGTTCTGGAAATACGCTCTAT.

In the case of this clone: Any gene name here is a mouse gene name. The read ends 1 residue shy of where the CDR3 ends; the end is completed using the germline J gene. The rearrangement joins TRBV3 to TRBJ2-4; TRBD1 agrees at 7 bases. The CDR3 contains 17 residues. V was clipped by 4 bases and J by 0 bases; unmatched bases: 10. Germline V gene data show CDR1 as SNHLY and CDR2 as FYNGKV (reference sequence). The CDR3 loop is CASSSLRDRNSQNTLYF. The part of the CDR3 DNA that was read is TGTGCCAGCAGCTCCCTCCGGGACAGAAATAGTCAAAACACCTTGTAC.

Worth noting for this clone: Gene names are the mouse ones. The CDR3 DNA, read in part, is TGTGCCAGCAGCCAAACGGACAATTCCTATAATTCGCCCCTCTAC. It encodes CASSQTDNSYNSPLY. The entire CDR3 reads CASSQTDNSYNSPLYF. This chain joins TRBV5 and TRBJ1-6, with a tentative D call TRBD1 (5 bases). The read terminates 1 residue before the CDR3 end, so the remaining end is supplied by the germline J gene. TRBJ1-6 is an ORF; its function is uncertain. The length of the CDR3 is 16 residues. Looked up from germline, CDR1 is LGHNA and CDR2 is YNLKQL (reference sequence). V was shortened by 2 bases and J by 0 bases, with 8 bases between the two germline ends.

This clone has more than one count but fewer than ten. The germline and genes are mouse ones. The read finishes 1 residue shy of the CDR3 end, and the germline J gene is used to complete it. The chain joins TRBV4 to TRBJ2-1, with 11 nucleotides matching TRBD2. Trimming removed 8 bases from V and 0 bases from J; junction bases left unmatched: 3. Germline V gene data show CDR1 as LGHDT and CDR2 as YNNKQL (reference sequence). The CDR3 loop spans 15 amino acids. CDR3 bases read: TGTGCCAGCGCCGGGACTGGGGGTAACTATGCTGAGCAGTTC. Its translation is CASAGTGGNYAEQF. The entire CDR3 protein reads CASAGTGGNYAEQFF.

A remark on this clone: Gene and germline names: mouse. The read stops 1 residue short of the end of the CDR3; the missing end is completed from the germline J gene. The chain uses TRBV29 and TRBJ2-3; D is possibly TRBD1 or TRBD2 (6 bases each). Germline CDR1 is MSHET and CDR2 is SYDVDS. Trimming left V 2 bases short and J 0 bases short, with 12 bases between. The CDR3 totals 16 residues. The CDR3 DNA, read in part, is TGTGCTAGCAGTTTAGGGCAGGGGACTAGTGCAGAAACGCTGTAT. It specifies CASSLGQGTSAETLY. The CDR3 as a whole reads CASSLGQGTSAETLYF. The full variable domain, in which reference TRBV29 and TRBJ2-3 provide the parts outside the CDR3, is DMKVTQMPRYLIKRMGENVLLECGQDMSHETMYWYRQDPGLGLQLIYISYDVDSNSEGDIPKGYRVSRKKREHFSLILDSAKTNQTSVYFCASSLGQGTSAETLYFGSGTRLTVL.

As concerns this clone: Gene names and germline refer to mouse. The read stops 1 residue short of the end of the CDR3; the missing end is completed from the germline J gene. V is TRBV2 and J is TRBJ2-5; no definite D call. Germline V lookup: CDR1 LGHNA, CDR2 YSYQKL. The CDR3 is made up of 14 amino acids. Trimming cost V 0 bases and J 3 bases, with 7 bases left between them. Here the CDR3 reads CASSQDSQQDTQYF. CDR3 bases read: TGTGCCAGCAGCCAAGACTCACAACAAGACACCCAGTAC.

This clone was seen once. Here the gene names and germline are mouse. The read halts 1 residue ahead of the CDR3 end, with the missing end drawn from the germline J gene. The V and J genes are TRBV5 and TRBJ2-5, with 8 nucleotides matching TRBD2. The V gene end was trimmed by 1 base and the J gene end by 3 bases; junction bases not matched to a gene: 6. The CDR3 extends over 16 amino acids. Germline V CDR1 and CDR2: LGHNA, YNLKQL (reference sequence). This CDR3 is CASSQVPWGAQDTQYF. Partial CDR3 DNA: TGTGCCAGCAGCCAAGTTCCCTGGGGGGCTCAAGACACCCAGTAC.

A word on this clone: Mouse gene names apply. CDR3 region: CASSGTGGAHTLYF. The covered CDR3 bases are TGTGCCAGCAGTGGGACTGGGGGGGCGCACACCTTGTAC. The chain couples TRBV13-1 to TRBJ2-4, with 13 bases matching TRBD2. The read stops 1 residue short of the end of the CDR3; the missing end is completed from the germline J gene. Trimming at V came to 3 bases and at J to 7 bases, leaving 2 bases not matched to a gene. Per the germline V gene, CDR1 is NSHNY and CDR2 is SYGAGN. CDR3 size: 14 residues.

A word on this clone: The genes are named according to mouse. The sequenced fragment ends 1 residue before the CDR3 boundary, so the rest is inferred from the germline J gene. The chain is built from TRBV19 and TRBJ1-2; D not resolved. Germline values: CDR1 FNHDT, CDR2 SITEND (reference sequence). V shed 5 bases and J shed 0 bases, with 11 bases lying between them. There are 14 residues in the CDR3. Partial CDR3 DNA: TGTGCCAGCAGCCCCTGGGCAGCAAACTCCGACTACACC. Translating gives CASSPWAANSDYT. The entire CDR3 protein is CASSPWAANSDYTF.